Listed below are T cell receptor beta chains from one sample, sequenced in a study of glioma-infiltrating T cells. TCRdb used MiXCR to reprocess the multiplex PCR reads, holding one entry per CDR3 protein. The sample records around 170,000 distinct CDR3 sequences, more than 35% being singletons. The sequenced material came from glioma tissue, nonneoplastic brain tissue, or PBMCs (not recorded which). The receptor source for this set is a human donor with low-grade glioma or glioblastoma, undergoing nonglioma brain surgery, or in good health (not recorded which). Each CDR3 is given with its conserved first and last residue. D genes are given only for firm matches. The size of a clone is reported for some rows only, either as once, few or many, or as a class for expanded clones.

size: -
J: TRBJ2-1
V: TRBV6-2/TRBV6-3
D: TRBD2
CDR3: CASSYSGSYEQFF
DNA: TGTGCCAGCAGTTACAGCGGGAGCTATGAGCAGTTCTTC

size: many
J: TRBJ2-1
V: TRBV19
D: -
CDR3: CASSIAGSIADEQFF
DNA: TGTGCCAGTAGTATAGCGGGGAGTATAGCCGATGAGCAGTTCTTC

size: -
J: TRBJ2-7
V: TRBV11-2
D: TRBD2
CDR3: CASSSYTGLATYEQYF
DNA: TGTGCCAGCAGCTCCTATACGGGACTAGCAACCTACGAGCAGTACTTC

size: -
J: TRBJ2-5
V: TRBV7-8
D: -
CDR3: CASSLERTGGTETQYF
DNA: TGTGCCAGCAGCTTAGAGAGGACAGGAGGGACAGAGACCCAGTACTTC

size: few
J: TRBJ1-2
V: TRBV7-2
D: -
CDR3: CASSLGPVTNYGYTF
DNA: TGTGCCAGCAGCTTAGGGCCAGTGACTAACTATGGCTACACCTTC

size: many
J: TRBJ2-3
V: TRBV15
D: TRBD1
CDR3: CATRAGGFGTQYF
DNA: TGTGCCACCAGGGCAGGGGGATTCGGCACGCAGTATTTT

size: -
J: TRBJ2-7
V: TRBV12-3/TRBV12-4
D: TRBD2
CDR3: CASSFSSSGGYEQYF
DNA: TGTGCCAGCAGTTTTAGTAGTAGCGGGGGCTACGAGCAGTACTTC

size: -
J: TRBJ2-1
V: TRBV10-3
D: -
CDR3: CAIGEGRGGNEQFF
DNA: TGTGCCATCGGTGAGGGCAGGGGTGGAAATGAGCAGTTCTTC

size: -
J: TRBJ2-7
V: TRBV7-2
D: -
CDR3: CASSLGRENYGKYF
DNA: TGTGCCAGCAGCTTAGGTAGGGAGAACTACGGGAAGTACTTC

size: -
J: TRBJ1-1
V: TRBV6-5
D: -
CDR3: CASSESRRGTEAFF
DNA: TGTGCCAGCAGTGAAAGTAGGAGGGGCACTGAAGCTTTCTTT

size: -
J: TRBJ2-1
V: TRBV15
D: TRBD2
CDR3: CATAGQRGEREAYNEQFF
DNA: TGTGCCACAGCAGGACAACGCGGGGAGCGGGAGGCCTACAATGAGCAGTTCTTC

size: -
J: TRBJ2-6
V: TRBV7-2
D: -
CDR3: CASSPRVVTGANVLTF
DNA: TGTGCCAGCAGCCCAAGGGTGGTAACTGGGGCCAACGTCCTGACTTTC

size: -
J: TRBJ2-5
V: TRBV7-8
D: -
CDR3: CASSRDSGRETQYF
DNA: TGTGCCAGCAGCCGAGACTCGGGACGCGAGACCCAGTACTTC

size: -
J: TRBJ2-1
V: TRBV5-1
D: -
CDR3: CASGLAAGQLYNEQFF
DNA: TGCGCCAGCGGATTAGCGGCAGGACAACTATACAATGAGCAGTTCTTC

size: many
J: TRBJ2-3
V: TRBV28
D: TRBD2
CDR3: CASSGTSDSTDTQYF
DNA: TGTGCCAGCAGTGGGACTAGCGATAGCACAGATACGCAGTATTTT